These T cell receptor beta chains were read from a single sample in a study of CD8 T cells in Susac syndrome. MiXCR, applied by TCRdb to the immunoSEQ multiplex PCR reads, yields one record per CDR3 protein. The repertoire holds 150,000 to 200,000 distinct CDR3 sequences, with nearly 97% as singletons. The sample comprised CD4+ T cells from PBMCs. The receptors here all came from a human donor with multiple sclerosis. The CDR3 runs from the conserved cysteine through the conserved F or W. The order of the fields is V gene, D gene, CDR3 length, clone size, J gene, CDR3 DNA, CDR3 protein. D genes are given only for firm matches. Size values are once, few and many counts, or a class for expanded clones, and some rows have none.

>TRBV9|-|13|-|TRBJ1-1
TGTGCCAGCAGCGTAAGCCGGTCGACTGAAGCTTTCTTT
CASSVSRSTEAFF
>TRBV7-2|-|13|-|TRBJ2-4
TGTGCCAGCTCCAGGGGTCGGGAAAACATTCAGTACTTC
CASSRGRENIQYF
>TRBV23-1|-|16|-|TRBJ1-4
TGCGCCAGCAGTCAAAGCGGCCCAGTGGCTAATGAAAAACTGTTTTTT
CASSQSGPVANEKLFF
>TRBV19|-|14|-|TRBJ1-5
TGTGCCAGTAGTACCACCAGGGTATGGCAGCCCCAGCATTTT
CASSTTRVWQPQHF
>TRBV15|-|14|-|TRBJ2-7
TGTGCCACAAGGGACCTCCGGGCTCCCTACGAGCAGTACTTC
CATRDLRAPYEQYF
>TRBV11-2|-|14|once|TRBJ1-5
TGTGCCAGCAGCTCACAGGGCCTCAATCAGCCCCAGCATTTT
CASSSQGLNQPQHF
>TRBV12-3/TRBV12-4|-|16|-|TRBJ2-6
TGTGCCAGCAGGCGCGACAGTGGCTCTGGGGCCAACGTCCTGACTTTC
CASRRDSGSGANVLTF
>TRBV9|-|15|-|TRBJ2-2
TGTGCCAGCAGTAGCGGTATAGTCGCCACCGGGGAGCTGTTTTTT
CASSSGIVATGELFF
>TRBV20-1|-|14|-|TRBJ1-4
TGCAGTGCTAGAGATCGTAGCTCTAATGAAAAACTGTTTTTT
CSARDRSSNEKLFF
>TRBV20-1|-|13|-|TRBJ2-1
TGCAGTGCTAGAGGGCGCGAGGGAGAAGAGCAGTTCTTC
CSARGREGEEQFF
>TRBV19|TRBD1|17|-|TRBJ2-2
TGTGCCAGTAGGAGGCCCGGGACAGGGGGTAGTACCGGGGAGCTGTTTTTT
CASRRPGTGGSTGELFF
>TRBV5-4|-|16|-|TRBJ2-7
TGTGCCAGCAGCTCACGTGCCGTGGGAGGCTCCTACGAGCAGTACTTC
CASSSRAVGGSYEQYF
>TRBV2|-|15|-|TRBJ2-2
TGTGCCAGCAGTGATAGGGGGGTCAACACCGGGGAGCTGTTTTTT
CASSDRGVNTGELFF
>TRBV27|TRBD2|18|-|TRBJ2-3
TGTGCCAGCAGTTTATCCCCCCGCGGGGGGGGCTTCACAGATACGCAGTATTTT
CASSLSPRGGGFTDTQYF
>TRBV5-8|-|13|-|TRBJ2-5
TGTGCCAGCAGACTTACAGGGCTAGAGACCCAGTACTTC
CASRLTGLETQYF
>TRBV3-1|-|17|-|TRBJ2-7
TGTGCCAGCAGCCAAGATGAAAGGCAGGCCATCTCCTACGAGCAGTACTTC
CASSQDERQAISYEQYF
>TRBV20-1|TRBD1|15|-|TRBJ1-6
TGCAGTGCTAGAGCTCAGACAGGGGCCAATTCACCCCTCCACTTT
CSARAQTGANSPLHF
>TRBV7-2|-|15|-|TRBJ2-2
TGTGCCAGCAGCTTAGGCAACTGGGGCACCGGGGAGCTGTTTTTT
CASSLGNWGTGELFF
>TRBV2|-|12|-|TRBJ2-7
TGTGCCAGCAGCCGGGCAGGCTACGAGCAGTACTTC
CASSRAGYEQYF
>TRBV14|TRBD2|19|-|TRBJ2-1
TGTGCCAGCAGCCAAGATCTAGCGGGGACCGCGAGCTCCTACAATGAGCAGTTCTTC
CASSQDLAGTASSYNEQFF